Sequencing of this T cell receptor beta chain was carried out in a study of blood T cell repertoires in COVID-19. Study details: The cDNA or gDNA used as material had been derived from T cells, B-cell-depleted T cells, or PBMCs.

In the source study's methods: Researchers report that nucleated cell counts were estimated from reference gene primer amplification. Profiling relied on immunoSEQ multiplex PCR, and the TCRdb table lists in-frame clones only, not all of them. Clonal size and the V and J genes are those of that table, whereas D and trimming came from the DNA. The repertoire has 150,000 to 160,000 clones, 80% to 90% of them found once; the top ten carry 9% to 10%. The CDR3 totals 15 residues. Sample: peripheral blood. This clonotype was obtained from a woman aged 45-65 years with acute or convalescent COVID-19. The chain carries TRBV21-1 and TRBJ2-1; the D call TRBD2 from the table was never checked on the DNA. TRBV21-1 is assigned pseudogene status. The CDR3 sequence: CASTDTSGGVYEQFF. The CDR3 DNA reads TGTGCCAGCACCGATACTAGCGGGGGGGTCTATGAGCAGTTCTTC.